This T cell receptor (beta chain) was observed in a study of T cells after posttransplantation cyclophosphamide. CDR1 is SGDLS, CDR2 YYNGEE, per germline. The J segment lost 8 bases and the V segment lost 9 bases, leaving 15 bases of the junction unmatched. There are 14 residues in the CDR3. Clones were read by immunoSEQ multiplex PCR, and TCRdb kept only the in-frame ones, dropping some. The sample shows around 47,000 clones, 94% of them seen only once. This sequence was found in a woman aged 30 to 39 in good health and a related stem cell transplant donor. The material sequenced was PBMCs. V gene TRBV9 combines with J gene TRBJ2-3, with 7 bases fitting TRBD2. CDR3 in DNA: TGTGCCACCTCGGCCCTGATGTCGGGGGGTACGCAGTATTTT. This gives the protein CATSALMSGGTQYF. Drawing the rest from reference TRBV9 and TRBJ2-3, the complete variable domain is DSGVTQTPKHLITATGQRVTLRCSPRSGDLSVYWYQQSLDQGLQFLIQYYNGEERAKGNILERFSAQQFPDLHSELNLSSLELGDSALYFCATSALMSGGTQYFGPGTRLTVL.